This entry lists 11 T cell receptor beta chains sequenced from one sample in a study of vaccination effects on CD4 cells after COVID-19. On day 10 of culture, CD4+ T cells were separated out. Sequencing used immunoSEQ multiplex PCR; TCRdb keeps in-frame clones, though not all of them. The sample contains tens of thousands of clones, approximately 72% of which appear only once. The antigens for these receptors are not known. The sequenced sample was CD4+ T cells from PBMCs cultured without peptide, obtained before COVID-19 vaccination. These receptors were taken from a human donor who had a prior SARS-CoV-2 infection.

The chain links TRBV18 to TRBJ2-3, with 10 bases identical to TRBD2. Looked up from germline, CDR1 is KGHSH and CDR2 is LQKENI. The V and J ends lost 2 bases and 1 base, in that order; junction bases with no gene match: 6. The CDR3 spans 17 residues. The DNA for the CDR3 is TGTGCCAGCTCACCAATCTTTCTAGCGGGAGGCACAGATACGCAGTATTTT. Residues: CASSPIFLAGGTDTQYF.

This chain connects TRBV24-1 to TRBJ2-3; a weak D match, TRBD2 (7 bases). The CDR3 is 16 amino acids. Germline V gene sequence: CDR1 KGHDR, CDR2 SFDVKD. With 4 bases removed from V and 4 bases from J, the gap between germline ends came to 17 bases. The CDR3 nucleotides read TGTGCCACCAGTGACCACATGACGGGGGGCCCAGATACGCAGTATTTT. Translated, it gives CATSDHMTGGPDTQYF.

This clone was found a few times. CDR3 nucleotides: TGTGCTAGTGGTTCTCCAAAGTTTGAAGCTTTCTTT. Protein sequence: CASGSPKFEAFF. The chain carries TRBV12-5 and TRBJ1-1; unclear D gene. CDR1 and CDR2 from the germline V gene are LGHNT and FRNRAP. Trimming took off 4 bases at V and 7 bases at J, with 10 bases between the two ends. The CDR3 extends over 12 amino acids.

The V and J genes are TRBV7-9 and TRBJ2-5; TRBD1 aligns across 8 bases. CDR1 and CDR2 (germline): SEHNR, FQNEAQ (reference sequence). Losses at the gene ends were 8 bases for V and 4 bases for J; bases not matched to a gene: 6. There are 13 residues in the CDR3. CDR3 nucleotide sequence: TGTGCCAGCCAAGGACAGGGTGGAGAGACCCAGTACTTC. Protein product: CASQGQGGETQYF.

This clone was picked up a small number of times. The chain couples TRBV6-4 to TRBJ1-6; D unclear. V was cut by 0 bases and J by 6 bases, with 9 bases left in between. Per germline, CDR1 MRHNA and CDR2 SNTAGT. The CDR3 extends over 15 amino acids. CDR3 in amino acids: CASSDSPGSNSPLHF. CDR3 coding DNA: TGTGCCAGCAGTGACTCGCCGGGTTCTAATTCACCCCTCCACTTT.

This chain joins TRBV6-5 and TRBJ1-1; tentatively, D is TRBD1 (5 bases). The CDR3 has 15 amino acids. V shed 5 bases and J shed 5 bases, with 18 bases lying between them. The germline CDR1 and CDR2 sequences are MNHEY and SVGAGI. DNA of the CDR3: TGTGCCAGCAGTCGCGACCGGACACGGAGGACTGAAGCTTTCTTT. This codes for CASSRDRTRRTEAFF.

The CDR3 loop is CASSLRTSGSTDTQYF. The DNA for the CDR3 is TGTGCCAGCTCACTTCGGACTAGCGGAAGCACAGATACGCAGTATTTT. This chain connects TRBV18 to TRBJ2-3; TRBD2 agrees at 10 bases. Germline V gene lookup returns CDR1 KGHSH and CDR2 LQKENI. This CDR3 has 16 residues. V shed 4 bases and J 0 bases; nucleotides not matched to a gene: 4. Based on the CDR3 plus reference TRBV18 and TRBJ2-3, the full variable domain is NAGVMQNPRHLVRRRGQEARLRCSPMKGHSHVYWYRQLPEEGLKFMVYLQKENIIDESGMPKERFSAEFPKEGPSILRIQQVVRGDSAAYFCASSLRTSGSTDTQYFGPGTRLTVL.

The sample holds a few counts of this clone. This chain links TRBV11-3 with TRBJ2-2, with D possibly TRBD1 on 5 matching bases. V shed 0 bases and J shed 9 bases, with 11 bases lying between them. CDR1 is SGHNT and CDR2 is YENEEA in the germline V gene. The CDR3 has 14 residues. The CDR3 nucleotides read TGTGCCAGCAGCTTAGAAGGGGTTTCACGGGAGCTGTTTTTT. This sequence encodes CASSLEGVSRELFF.

The CDR3 bases are TGCGCCAGCAGCTTGGTAGGGGGCTTAGACACTGAAGCTTTCTTT. As protein: CASSLVGGLDTEAFF. V and J are TRBV5-1 and TRBJ1-1; 7 bases align to TRBD1. CDR3 length equals 15 residues. Unmatched junction bases numbered 5, after V lost 0 bases and J lost 3 bases. Per the germline V gene, CDR1 is SGHRS and CDR2 is YFSETQ.

CDR3 in DNA: TGTGCCAGCACGCAGGGGGTGGGGTACACTGAAGCTTTCTTT. Its translation is CASTQGVGYTEAFF. This sequence joins TRBV7-2 and TRBJ1-1; 7 bases match TRBD1. The germline gives CDR1 SGHTA, CDR2 FQGNSA. V trimming: 7 bases; J trimming: 3 bases; junction bases outside the gene matches: 8. This CDR3 region has 14 residues.

The V and J genes are TRBV4-3 and TRBJ2-7; 7 bases are shared with TRBD2. The CDR3 extends over 16 amino acids. V shed 0 bases, J shed 2 bases, and the junction held 7 bases outside the gene matches. Germline assignment: CDR1 LGHNA and CDR2 YSLEER. In nucleotides, the CDR3 is TGCGCCAGCAGCCAAGAGGTGGTGGGAGGGACCTACGAGCAGTACTTC. This codes for CASSQEVVGGTYEQYF.